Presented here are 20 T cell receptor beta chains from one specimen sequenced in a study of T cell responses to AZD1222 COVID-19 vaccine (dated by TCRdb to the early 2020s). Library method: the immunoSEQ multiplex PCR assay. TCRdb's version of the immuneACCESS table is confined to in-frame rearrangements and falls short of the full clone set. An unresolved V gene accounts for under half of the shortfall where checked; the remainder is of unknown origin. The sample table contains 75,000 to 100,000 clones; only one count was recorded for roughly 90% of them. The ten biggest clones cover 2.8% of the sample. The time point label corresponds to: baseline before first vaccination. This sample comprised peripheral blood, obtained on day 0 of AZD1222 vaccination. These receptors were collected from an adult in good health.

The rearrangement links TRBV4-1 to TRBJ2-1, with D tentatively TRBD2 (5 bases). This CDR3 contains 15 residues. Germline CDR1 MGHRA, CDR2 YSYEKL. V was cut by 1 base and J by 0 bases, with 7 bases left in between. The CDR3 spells CASSQVGSSYNEQFF. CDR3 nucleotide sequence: TGCGCCAGCAGCCAAGTGGGGAGCTCCTACAATGAGCAGTTCTTC.

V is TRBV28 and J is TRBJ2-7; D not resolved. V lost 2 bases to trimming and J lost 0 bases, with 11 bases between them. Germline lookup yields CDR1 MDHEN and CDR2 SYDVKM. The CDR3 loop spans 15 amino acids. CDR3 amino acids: CASSLALDGSYEQYF. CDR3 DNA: TGTGCCAGCAGTTTAGCTCTCGACGGCTCCTACGAGCAGTACTTC.

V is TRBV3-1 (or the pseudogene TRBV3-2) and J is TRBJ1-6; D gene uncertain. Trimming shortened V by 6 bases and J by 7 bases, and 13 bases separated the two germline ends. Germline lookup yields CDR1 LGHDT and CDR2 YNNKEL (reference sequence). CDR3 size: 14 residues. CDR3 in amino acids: CASSNPSGNSPLHF. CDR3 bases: TGTGCCAGCAGTAATCCTTCGGGGAATTCACCCCTCCACTTT.

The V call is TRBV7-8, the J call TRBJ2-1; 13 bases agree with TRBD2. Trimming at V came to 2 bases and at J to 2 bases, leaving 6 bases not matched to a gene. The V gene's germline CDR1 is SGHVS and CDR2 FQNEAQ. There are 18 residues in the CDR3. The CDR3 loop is CASSLRTSGRGTYNEQFF. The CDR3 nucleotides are TGTGCCAGCAGCTTAAGGACTAGCGGGAGAGGAACCTACAATGAGCAGTTCTTC.

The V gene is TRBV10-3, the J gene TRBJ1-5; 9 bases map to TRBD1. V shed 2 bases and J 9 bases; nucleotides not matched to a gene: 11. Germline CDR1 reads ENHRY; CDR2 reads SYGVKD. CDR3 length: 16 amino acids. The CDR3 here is CAISEPRGQGISPQHF. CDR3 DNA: TGTGCCATCAGTGAGCCGAGAGGACAGGGGATCTCGCCCCAGCATTTT.

CDR3 region: CASSLWGNYGYTF. DNA for the CDR3: TGTGCCAGCAGTTTATGGGGGAATTATGGCTACACCTTC. The chain recombines TRBV7-2 with TRBJ1-2, with D maybe TRBD1 (5 bases). Deletions cut 6 bases from V and 5 bases from J, with 13 bases between. The CDR3 covers 13 residues. CDR1 is SGHTA, CDR2 FQGNSA, per germline.

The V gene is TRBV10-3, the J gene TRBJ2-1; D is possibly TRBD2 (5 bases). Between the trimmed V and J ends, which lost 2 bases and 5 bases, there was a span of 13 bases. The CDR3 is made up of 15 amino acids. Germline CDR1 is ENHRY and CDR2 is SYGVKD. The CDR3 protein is CAISEQRQMDNEQFF. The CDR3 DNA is TGTGCCATCAGTGAGCAGCGGCAGATGGACAATGAGCAGTTCTTC.

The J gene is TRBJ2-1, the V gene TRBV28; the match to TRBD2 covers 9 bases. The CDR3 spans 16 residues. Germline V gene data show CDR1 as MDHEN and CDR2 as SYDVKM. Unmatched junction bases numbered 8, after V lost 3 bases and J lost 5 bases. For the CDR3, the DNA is TGTGCCAGCAGTTTCCCCTTGAGACTAGCGGACAATGAGCAGTTCTTC. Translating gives CASSFPLRLADNEQFF. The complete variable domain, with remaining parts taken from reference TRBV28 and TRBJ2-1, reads DVKVTQSSRYLVKRTGEKVFLECVQDMDHENMFWYRQDPGLGLRLIYFSYDVKMKEKGDIPEGYSVSREKKERFSLILESASTNQTSMYLCASSFPLRLADNEQFFGPGTRLTVL.

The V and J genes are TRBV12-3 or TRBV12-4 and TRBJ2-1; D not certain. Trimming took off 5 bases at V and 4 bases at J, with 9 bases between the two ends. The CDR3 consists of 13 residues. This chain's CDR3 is CASSPSEYNEQFF. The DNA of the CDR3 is TGTGCCAGCAGTCCTTCAGAATACAATGAGCAGTTCTTC.

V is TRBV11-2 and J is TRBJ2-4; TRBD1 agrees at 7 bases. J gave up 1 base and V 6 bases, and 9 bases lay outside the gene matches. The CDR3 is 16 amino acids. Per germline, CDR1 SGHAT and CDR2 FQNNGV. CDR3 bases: TGTGCCAGCAGTCCTTACAGGGGAAGCGCCAAAAACATTCAGTACTTC. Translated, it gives CASSPYRGSAKNIQYF.

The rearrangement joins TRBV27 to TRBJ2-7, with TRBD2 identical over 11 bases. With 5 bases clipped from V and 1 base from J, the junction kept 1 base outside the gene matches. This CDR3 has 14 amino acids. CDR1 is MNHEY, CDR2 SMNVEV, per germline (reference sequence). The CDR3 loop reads CASSGLAGSYEQYF. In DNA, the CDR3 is TGTGCCAGCAGTGGACTAGCGGGTTCCTACGAGCAGTACTTC.

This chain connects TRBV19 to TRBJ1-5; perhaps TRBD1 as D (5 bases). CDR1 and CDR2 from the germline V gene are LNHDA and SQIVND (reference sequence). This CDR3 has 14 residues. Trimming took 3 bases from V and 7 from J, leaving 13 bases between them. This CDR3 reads CASSMWGEGQPQHF. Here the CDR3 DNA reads TGTGCCAGTAGTATGTGGGGGGAAGGACAGCCCCAGCATTTT.

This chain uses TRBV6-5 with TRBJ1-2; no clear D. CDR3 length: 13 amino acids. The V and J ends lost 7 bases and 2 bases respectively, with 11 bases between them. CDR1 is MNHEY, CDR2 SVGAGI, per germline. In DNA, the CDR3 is TGTGCCAGCACCATCGATGGAAACTATGGCTACACCTTC. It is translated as CASTIDGNYGYTF.

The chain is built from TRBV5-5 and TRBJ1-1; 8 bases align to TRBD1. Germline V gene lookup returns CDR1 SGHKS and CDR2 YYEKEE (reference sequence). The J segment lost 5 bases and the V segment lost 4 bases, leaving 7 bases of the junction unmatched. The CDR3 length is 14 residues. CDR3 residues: CASSPGTGGTEAFF. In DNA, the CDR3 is TGTGCCAGCAGCCCCGGGACAGGCGGGACTGAAGCTTTCTTT. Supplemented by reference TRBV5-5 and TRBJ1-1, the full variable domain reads DAGVTQSPTHLIKTRGQQVTLRCSPISGHKSVSWYQQVLGQGPQFIFQYYEKEERGRGNFPDRFSARQFPNYSSELNVNALLLGDSALYLCASSPGTGGTEAFFGQGTRLTVV.

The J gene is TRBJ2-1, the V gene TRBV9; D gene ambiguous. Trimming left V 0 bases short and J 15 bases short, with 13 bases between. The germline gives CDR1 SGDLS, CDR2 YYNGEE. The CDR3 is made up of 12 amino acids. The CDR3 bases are TGTGCCAGCAGCGTAGCACATAACCCTGCGTTCTTC. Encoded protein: CASSVAHNPAFF.

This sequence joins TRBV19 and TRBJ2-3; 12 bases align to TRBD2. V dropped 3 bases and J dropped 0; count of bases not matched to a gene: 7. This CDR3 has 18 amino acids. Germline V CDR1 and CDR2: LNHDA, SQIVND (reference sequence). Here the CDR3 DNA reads TGTGCCAGTAGTATTAATTCGGGGACTAGCGGGAGCACAGATACGCAGTATTTT. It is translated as CASSINSGTSGSTDTQYF.

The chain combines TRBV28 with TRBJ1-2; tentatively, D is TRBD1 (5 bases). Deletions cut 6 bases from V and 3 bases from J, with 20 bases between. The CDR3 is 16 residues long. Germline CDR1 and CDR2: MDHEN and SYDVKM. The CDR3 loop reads CASRAPSGAQDYGYTF. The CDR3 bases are TGTGCCAGCAGAGCCCCGTCCGGGGCGCAGGACTATGGCTACACCTTC.

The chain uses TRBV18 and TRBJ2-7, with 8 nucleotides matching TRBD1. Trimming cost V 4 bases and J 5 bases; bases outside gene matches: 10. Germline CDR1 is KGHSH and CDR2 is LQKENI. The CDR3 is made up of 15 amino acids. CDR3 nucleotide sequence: TGTGCCAGCTCACTGATCGGGACAGGCAAAAACGAGCAGTACTTC. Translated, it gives CASSLIGTGKNEQYF.

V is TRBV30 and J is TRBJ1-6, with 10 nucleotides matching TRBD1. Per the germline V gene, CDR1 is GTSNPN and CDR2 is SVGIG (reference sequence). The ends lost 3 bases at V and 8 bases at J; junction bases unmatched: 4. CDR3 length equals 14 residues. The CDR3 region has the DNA TGTGCCTGGAGCGCCGGGACAGGGGATTCACCCCTCCACTTT. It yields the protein CAWSAGTGDSPLHF.

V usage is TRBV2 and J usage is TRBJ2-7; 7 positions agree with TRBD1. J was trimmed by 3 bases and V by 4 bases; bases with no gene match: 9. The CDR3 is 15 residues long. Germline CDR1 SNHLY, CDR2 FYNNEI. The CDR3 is CASSGDSFKFYEQYF. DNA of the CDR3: TGTGCCAGCAGTGGGGACAGCTTCAAATTCTACGAGCAGTACTTC.